This T cell receptor (beta chain) stems from a study of blood T cells in healthy people across ages. This clonotype was seen repeatedly, ten times or more. Primers used in a second PCR of roughly 7 to 12 cycles were a sample-barcoded 5' primer and a J-beta primer mix. MiXCR, applied by TCRdb to the 5' RACE reads, yields one record per CDR3 protein. The table shows 1.5 million to 2 million distinct CDR3 sequences, with 30% to 40% occurring only once. This TCR was recovered from a woman aged 25 to 39 in good health. Material: blood.

Here the CDR3 DNA reads TGCGCCAGCAGCGTGACTTCAGGCACAGATACGCAGTATTTT. Its protein is CASSVTSGTDTQYF. This chain joins TRBV5-1 and TRBJ2-3, with unresolved D. V lost 4 bases, J lost 1 base, and 10 bases lay in between. Germline CDR1 reads SGHRS; CDR2 reads YFSETQ. The CDR3 totals 14 residues.